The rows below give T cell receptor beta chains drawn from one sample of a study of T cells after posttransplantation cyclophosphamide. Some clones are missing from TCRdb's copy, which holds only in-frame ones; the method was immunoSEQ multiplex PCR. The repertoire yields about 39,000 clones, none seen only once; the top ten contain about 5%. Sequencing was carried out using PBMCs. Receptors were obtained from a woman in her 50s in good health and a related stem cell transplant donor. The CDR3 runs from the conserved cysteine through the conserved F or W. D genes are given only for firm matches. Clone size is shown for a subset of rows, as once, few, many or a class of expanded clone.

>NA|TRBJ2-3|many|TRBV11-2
TGTGCCAGCAGCTCCGACAGGTCCACAGATACGCAGTATTTT
CASSSDRSTDTQYF
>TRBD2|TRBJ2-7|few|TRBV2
TGTGCCAGCAGTTTAGCGGGTATCACCTACGAGCAGTACTTC
CASSLAGITYEQYF
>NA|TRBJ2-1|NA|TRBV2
TGTGCCAGCAGTGTCAGCAATGAGCAGTTCTTC
CASSVSNEQFF
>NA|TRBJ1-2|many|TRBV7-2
TGTGCCAGCAGCTCGGCGGGGGCAGACTATGGCTACACCTTC
CASSSAGADYGYTF
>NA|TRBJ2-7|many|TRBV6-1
TGTGCCAGCAGTGAAGGGGGGCCCACCTACGAGCAGTACTTC
CASSEGGPTYEQYF
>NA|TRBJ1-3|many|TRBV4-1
TGCGCCAGCAGCCAGTTAATCTCTGGAAACACCATATATTTT
CASSQLISGNTIYF
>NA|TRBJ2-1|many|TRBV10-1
TGCGCCAGCAGAGACAGGAGTACCTACAATGAGCAGTTCTTC
CASRDRSTYNEQFF
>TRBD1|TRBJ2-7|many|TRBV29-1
TGCAGCGTGGACCCCGGGACAGGGCATGACGAGCAGTACTTC
CSVDPGTGHDEQYF
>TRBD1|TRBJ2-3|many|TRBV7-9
TGTGCCAGCAGCCCGTACCTTGGGACAGACACAGATACGCAGTATTTT
CASSPYLGTDTDTQYF
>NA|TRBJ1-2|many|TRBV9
TGTGCCAGCAGCTCAGGGGATAGAAGGGGCTACACCTTC
CASSSGDRRGYTF
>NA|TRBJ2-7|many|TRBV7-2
TGTGCCAGCAGCCCCCGGGGGGCGAGGAGCTCCTACGAGCAGTACTTC
CASSPRGARSSYEQYF
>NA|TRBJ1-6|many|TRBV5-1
TGCGCCAGCGGGGGGGGATCAGGAAATTCACCCCTCCACTTT
CASGGGSGNSPLHF
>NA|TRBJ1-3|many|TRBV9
TGTGCCAGCAGCGTAGATGGGGGGTCTGGAAACACCATATATTTT
CASSVDGGSGNTIYF
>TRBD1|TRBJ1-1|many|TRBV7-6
TGTGCCAGCAGCTTAGCGGGACAGGGGATTACTGAAGCTTTCTTT
CASSLAGQGITEAFF
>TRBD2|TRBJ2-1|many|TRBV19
TGTGCCAGTAGTATAGTATTCGGACTAGGCTACAATGAGCAGTTCTTC
CASSIVFGLGYNEQFF
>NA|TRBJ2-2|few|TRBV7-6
TGTGCCAGCAGCTTAGCGCGCCTAATTAACACCGGGGAGCTGTTTTTT
CASSLARLINTGELFF
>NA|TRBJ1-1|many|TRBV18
TGTGCCAGCTCACGGTTGGGAGGGAGGCCCTACAACACTGAAGCTTTCTTT
CASSRLGGRPYNTEAFF
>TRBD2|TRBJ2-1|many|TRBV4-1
TGCGCCAGCAGCCAAGACCTAGCGGGGGGCCTGTCCTACAATGAGCAGTTCTTC
CASSQDLAGGLSYNEQFF
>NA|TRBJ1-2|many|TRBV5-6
TGTGCCAGCAGCTCCGACGGGGGGGGCTACACCTTC
CASSSDGGGYTF
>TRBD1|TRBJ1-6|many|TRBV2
TGTGCCAGCGGACAGGGGGCTTATAATTCACCCCTCCACTTT
CASGQGAYNSPLHF
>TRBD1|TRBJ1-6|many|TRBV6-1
TGTGCCAGCGACATTCGCCGTACGGGACAGGCGGTCTTT
CASDIRRTGQAVF
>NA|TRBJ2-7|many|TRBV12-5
TGTGCTAGTGGTTTGGTTCGGACAGACTCCTACGAGCAGTACTTC
CASGLVRTDSYEQYF
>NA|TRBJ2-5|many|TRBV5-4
TGTGCCAGCAGCCGCAAAGAAACAGGGAGTGAGACCCAGTACTTC
CASSRKETGSETQYF
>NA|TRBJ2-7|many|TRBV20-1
TGCAGTGCTAGTAACTTATACGAGCAGTACTTC
CSASNLYEQYF
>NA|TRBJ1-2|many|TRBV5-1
TGCGCCAGCAGCCGAGAGGGCGGCAACTATGGCTACACCTTC
CASSREGGNYGYTF
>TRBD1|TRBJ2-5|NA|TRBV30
TGTGCCTGGAGCTCCGGGACAGGGAGTGCGGGGAAGTACTTC
CAWSSGTGSAGKYF
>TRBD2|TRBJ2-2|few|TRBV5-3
TGTGCCAGAAGCTTGGAGCCAGCGGGGGGCCCGAACACCGGGGAGCTGTTTTTT
CARSLEPAGGPNTGELFF
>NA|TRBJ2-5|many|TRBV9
TGTGCCAGCAGCGTAAGCGTCGGGGGTGGGGAGACCCAGTACTTC
CASSVSVGGGETQYF
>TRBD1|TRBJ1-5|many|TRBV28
TGTGCCAGCAGGTCACGAGCTTCGACAGGGTTCTCCGTTCAGCCCCAGCATTTT
CASRSRASTGFSVQPQHF
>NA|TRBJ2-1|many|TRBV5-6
TGTGCCAGCAGCTCTCCCGTCTTCTACAATGAGCAGTTCTTC
CASSSPVFYNEQFF
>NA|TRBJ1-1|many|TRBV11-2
TGTGCCAGCAGCTTAGGACAGACCACTGAAGCTTTCTTT
CASSLGQTTEAFF
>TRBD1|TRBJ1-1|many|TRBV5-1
TGCGCCAGCAGCTTGGAGGGACAGGGCGCTTTCTTT
CASSLEGQGAFF
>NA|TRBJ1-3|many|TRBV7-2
TGTGCCAGCAGCTCCAGGGCAGGGGTGGGAGGAAACACCATATATTTT
CASSSRAGVGGNTIYF
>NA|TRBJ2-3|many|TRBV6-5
TGTGCCAGCAGTTCCCAGGGCAGAGGATTCACAGATACGCAGTATTTT
CASSSQGRGFTDTQYF
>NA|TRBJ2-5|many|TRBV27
TGTGCCAGCAGTTTAGGAGGTGGTTACGGGGAAGAGACCCAGTACTTC
CASSLGGGYGEETQYF
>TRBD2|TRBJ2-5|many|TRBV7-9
TGTGCCAGCAGCTTCCTGACTAGCGGAGAGACCCAGTACTTC
CASSFLTSGETQYF
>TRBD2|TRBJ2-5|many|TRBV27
TGTGCCAGCAGTTCTCGGGGGGGGACACAAGAGACCCAGTACTTC
CASSSRGGTQETQYF
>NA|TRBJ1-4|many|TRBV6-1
TGTGCCAGCAGTGAAGGGGCCGTAAATGAAAAACTGTTTTTT
CASSEGAVNEKLFF
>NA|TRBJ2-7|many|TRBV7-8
TGTGCCAGCAGCCCAAGAGGGATAAACTCCTACGAGCAGTACTTC
CASSPRGINSYEQYF